This T cell receptor (beta chain) was profiled in a study of T cell changes during pregnancy in multiple sclerosis (dated by TCRdb to the late 2010s). Regarding the complete study: In women with multiple sclerosis, the researchers looked at how the T cell repertoire shifted as pregnancy progressed.

V sheds 6 bases and J sheds 4 bases, leaving 18 bases between their ends. The germline V gene (reference sequence) sets CDR1 to GTSNPN and CDR2 to SVGIG. Its CDR3 holds 14 amino acids, cysteine through phenylalanine. Only the CDR3 part of the read is kept: 42 bases, read in frame from the first base. The library relied on the immunoSEQ multiplex PCR assay. The source is immuneACCESS, and TCRdb retained only in-frame sequences with V and J called. Part of the clones is not carried over; for the studies checked, unresolved V genes explain less than half of this, and the remainder is unexplained. This sample lists tens of thousands of clones; 88% were detected once. About 1.1% of the sample goes to the ten largest clones. To note about this clone: Its antigen has not been determined. The input lacks base qualities; no much larger clone sits a single base away.

The chain is made from TRBV30 and TRBJ1-2; a weak D assignment points to TRBD1 (6 bases agree). The source is a female donor with multiple sclerosis, enrolled in a pregnancy study. The specimen comprised CD4+ T cells from peripheral blood mononuclear cells, sampled before pregnancy. The nucleotides read TGTGCCTGTTTACGGGGGGCCGAATCCTATGGCTACACCTTC. Its amino acids are CACLRGAESYGYTF.